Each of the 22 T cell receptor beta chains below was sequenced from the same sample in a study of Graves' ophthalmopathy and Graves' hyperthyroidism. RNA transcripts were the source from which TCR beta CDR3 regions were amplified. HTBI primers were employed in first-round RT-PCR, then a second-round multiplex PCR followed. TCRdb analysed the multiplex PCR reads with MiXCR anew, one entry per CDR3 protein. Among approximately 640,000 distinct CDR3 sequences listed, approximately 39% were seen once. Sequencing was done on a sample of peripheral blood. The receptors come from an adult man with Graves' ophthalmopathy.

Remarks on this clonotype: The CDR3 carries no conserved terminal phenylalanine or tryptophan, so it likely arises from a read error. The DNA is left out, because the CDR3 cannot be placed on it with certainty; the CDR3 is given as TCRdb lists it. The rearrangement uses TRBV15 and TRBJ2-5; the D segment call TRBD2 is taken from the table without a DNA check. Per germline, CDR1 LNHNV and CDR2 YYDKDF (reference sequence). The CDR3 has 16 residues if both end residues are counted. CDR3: CATSRGAGAPGYTFGS.

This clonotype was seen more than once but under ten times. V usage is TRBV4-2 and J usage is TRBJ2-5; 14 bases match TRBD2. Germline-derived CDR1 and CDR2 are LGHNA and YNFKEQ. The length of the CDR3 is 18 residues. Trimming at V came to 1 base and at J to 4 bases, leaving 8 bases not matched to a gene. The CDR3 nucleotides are TGTGCCAGCAGCCAAGGCCACGGGACTAGCGGGGGTCGAGAGACCCAGTACTTC. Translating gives CASSQGHGTSGGRETQYF.

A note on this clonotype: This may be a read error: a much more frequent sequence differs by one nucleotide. DNA for the CDR3: TGTGCCAGCAGGGGTCATGTATTGAAAAAACTGTTTTTT. This gives the protein CASRGHVLKKLFF. The V and J genes are TRBV7-8 and TRBJ1-4; D unclear. CDR3 length: 13 residues. The germline CDR1 and CDR2 sequences are SGHVS and FQNEAQ. The V and J ends lost 6 bases and 9 bases respectively, with 14 bases between them.

The CDR3 loop reads CSREDRDRHEQYF. CDR3 bases: TGCAGCCGAGAGGACAGGGACCGACACGAGCAGTACTTC. The rearrangement joins TRBV20-1 to TRBJ2-7; 8 bases line up with TRBD1. The length of the CDR3 is 13 residues. Germline lookup yields CDR1 DFQATT and CDR2 SNEGSKA (reference sequence).

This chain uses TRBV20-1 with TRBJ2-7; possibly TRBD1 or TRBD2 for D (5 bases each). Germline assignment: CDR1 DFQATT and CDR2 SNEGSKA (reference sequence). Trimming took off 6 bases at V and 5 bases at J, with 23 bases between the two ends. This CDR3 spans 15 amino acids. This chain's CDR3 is CSASSRGRREHEQYF. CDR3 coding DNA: TGCAGTGCATCATCTCGGGGTCGCAGGGAGCACGAGCAGTACTTC.

The CDR3 DNA reads as TGTGCCAGCAGGGGGGTGGGACAGGCAAGTTCACCCCTCCACTTT. Translated: CASRGVGQASSPLHF. The V and J genes are TRBV2 and TRBJ1-6; 8 nucleotides agree with TRBD1. CDR1 is SNHLY and CDR2 is FYNNEI in the germline V gene. The CDR3 is made up of 15 amino acids. V dropped 6 bases and J dropped 9; count of bases not matched to a gene: 10.

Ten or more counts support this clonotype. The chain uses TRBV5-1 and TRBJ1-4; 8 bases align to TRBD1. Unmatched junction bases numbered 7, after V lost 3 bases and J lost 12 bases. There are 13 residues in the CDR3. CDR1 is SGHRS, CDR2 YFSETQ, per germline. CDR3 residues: CASSSLGQGELFF. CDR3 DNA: TGCGCCAGCAGCTCCCTCGGACAGGGAGAACTGTTTTTT.

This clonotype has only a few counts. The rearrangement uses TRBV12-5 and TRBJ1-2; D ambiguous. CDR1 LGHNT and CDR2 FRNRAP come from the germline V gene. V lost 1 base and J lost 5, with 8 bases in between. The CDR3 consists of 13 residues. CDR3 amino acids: CASGLGTGYGYTF. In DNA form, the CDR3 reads TGTGCTAGTGGTTTGGGGACTGGGTATGGCTACACCTTC.

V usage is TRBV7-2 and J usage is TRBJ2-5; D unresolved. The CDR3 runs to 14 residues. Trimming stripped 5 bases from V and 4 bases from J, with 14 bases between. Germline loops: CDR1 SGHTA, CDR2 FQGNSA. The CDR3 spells CASSRDLVPETQYF. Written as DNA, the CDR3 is TGTGCCAGCAGCCGCGACCTGGTCCCAGAGACCCAGTACTTC. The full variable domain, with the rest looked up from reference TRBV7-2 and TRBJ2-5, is GAGVSQSPSNKVTEKGKDVELRCDPISGHTALYWYRQSLGQGLEFLIYFQGNSAPDKSGLPSDRFSAERTGGSVSTLTIQRTQQEDSAVYLCASSRDLVPETQYFGPGTRLLVL.

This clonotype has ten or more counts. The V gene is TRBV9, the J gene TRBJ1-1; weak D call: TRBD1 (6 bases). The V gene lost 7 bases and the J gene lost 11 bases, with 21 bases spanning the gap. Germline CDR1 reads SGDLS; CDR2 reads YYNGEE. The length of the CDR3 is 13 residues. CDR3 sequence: CASSPGATIEAFF. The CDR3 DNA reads TGTGCCAGCTCCCCGGGGGCGACCATTGAGGCTTTCTTT.

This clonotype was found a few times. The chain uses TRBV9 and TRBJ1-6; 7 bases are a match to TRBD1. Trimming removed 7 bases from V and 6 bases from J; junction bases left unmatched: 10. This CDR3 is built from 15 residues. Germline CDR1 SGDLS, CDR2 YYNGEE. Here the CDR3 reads CASSLSGQSNSPLHF. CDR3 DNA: TGTGCCAGCTCACTGTCGGGACAGAGTAATTCACCCCTCCACTTT. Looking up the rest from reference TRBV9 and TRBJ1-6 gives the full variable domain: DSGVTQTPKHLITATGQRVTLRCSPRSGDLSVYWYQQSLDQGLQFLIQYYNGEERAKGNILERFSAQQFPDLHSELNLSSLELGDSALYFCASSLSGQSNSPLHFGNGTRLTVT.

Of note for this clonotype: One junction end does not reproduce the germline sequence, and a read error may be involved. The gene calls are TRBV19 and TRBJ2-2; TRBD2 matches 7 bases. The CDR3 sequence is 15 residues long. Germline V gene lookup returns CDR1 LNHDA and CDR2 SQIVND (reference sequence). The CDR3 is CATTRGRAFTGGLFF. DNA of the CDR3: TGTGCCACCACCCGAGGGAGGGCCTTCACCGGGGGGCTGTTTTTT.

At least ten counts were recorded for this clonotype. CDR3 DNA sequence: TGTGCCAGTAGTATTCGAATCCCCAATGAAAAACTGTTTTTT. Amino acids: CASSIRIPNEKLFF. V gene TRBV19 combines with J gene TRBJ1-4; D ambiguous. The length of the CDR3 is 14 residues. The V gene's germline CDR1 is LNHDA and CDR2 SQIVND (reference sequence). V was trimmed by 3 bases and J by 5 bases, leaving 10 bases between them.

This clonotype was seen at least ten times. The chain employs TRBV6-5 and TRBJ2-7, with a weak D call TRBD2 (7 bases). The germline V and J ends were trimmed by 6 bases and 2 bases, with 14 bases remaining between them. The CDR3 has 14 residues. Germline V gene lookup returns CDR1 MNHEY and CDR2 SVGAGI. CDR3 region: CASRSRGPPYEQYF. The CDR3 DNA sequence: TGTGCCAGCAGATCGCGGGGGCCACCCTACGAGCAGTACTTC.

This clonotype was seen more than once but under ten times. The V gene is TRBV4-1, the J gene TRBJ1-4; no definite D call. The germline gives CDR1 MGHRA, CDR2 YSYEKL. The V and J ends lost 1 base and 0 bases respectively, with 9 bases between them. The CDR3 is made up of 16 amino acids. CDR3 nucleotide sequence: TGCGCCAGCAGCCAAGTTCTGAGTTCAACTAATGAAAAACTGTTTTTT. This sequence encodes CASSQVLSSTNEKLFF.

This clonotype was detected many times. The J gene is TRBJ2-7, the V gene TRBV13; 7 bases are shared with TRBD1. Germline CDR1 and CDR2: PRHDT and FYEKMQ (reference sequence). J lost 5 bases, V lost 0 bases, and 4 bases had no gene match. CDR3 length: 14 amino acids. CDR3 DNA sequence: TGTGCCAGCAGCTTAGGGACAGGGATAAACGAGCAGTACTTC. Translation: CASSLGTGINEQYF.

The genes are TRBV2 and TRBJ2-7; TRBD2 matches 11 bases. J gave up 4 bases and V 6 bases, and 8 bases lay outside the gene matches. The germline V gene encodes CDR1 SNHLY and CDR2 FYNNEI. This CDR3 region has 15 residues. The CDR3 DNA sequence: TGTGCCAGCAGGGTGCTAGCGGGAGGTGGGTACGAGCAGTACTTC. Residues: CASRVLAGGGYEQYF.

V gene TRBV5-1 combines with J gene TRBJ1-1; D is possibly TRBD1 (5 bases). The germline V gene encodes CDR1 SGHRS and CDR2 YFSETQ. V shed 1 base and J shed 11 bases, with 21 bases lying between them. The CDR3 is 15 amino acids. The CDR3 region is CASSLMGQAGAMAFF. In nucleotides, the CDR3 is TGCGCCAGCAGCTTGATGGGGCAGGCGGGAGCGATGGCTTTCTTT.

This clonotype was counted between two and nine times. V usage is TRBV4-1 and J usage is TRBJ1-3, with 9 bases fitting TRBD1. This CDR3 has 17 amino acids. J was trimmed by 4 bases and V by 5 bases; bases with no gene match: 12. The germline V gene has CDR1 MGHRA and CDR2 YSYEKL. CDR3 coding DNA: TGCGCCAGCAGCATCGAATTACAGGGGGCGGCGGGAAACACCATATATTTT. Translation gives CASSIELQGAAGNTIYF.

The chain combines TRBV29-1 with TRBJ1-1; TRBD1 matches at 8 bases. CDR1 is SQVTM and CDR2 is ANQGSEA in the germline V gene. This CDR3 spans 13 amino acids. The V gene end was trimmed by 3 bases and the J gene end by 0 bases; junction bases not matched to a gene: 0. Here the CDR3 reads CSVEDRVNTEAFF. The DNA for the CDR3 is TGCAGCGTTGAGGACAGGGTGAACACTGAAGCTTTCTTT. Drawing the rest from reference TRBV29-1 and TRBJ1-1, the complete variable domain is SAVISQKPSRDICQRGTSLTIQCQVDSQVTMMFWYRQQPGQSLTLIATANQGSEATYESGFVIDKFPISRPNLTFSTLTVSNMSPEDSSIYLCSVEDRVNTEAFFGQGTRLTVV.

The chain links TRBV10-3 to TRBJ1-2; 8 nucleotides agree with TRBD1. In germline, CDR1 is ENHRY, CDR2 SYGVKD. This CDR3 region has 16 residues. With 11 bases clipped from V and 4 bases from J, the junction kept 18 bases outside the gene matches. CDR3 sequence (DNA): TGTGCCGCCTGGAGTACGCCAGGGGGCGATGGCTATGGCTACACCTTC. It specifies CAAWSTPGGDGYGYTF.

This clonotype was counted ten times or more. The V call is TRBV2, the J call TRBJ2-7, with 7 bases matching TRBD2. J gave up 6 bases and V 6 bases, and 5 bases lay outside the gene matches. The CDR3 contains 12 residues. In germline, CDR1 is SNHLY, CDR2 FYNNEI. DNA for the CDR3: TGTGCCAGCAGGCGGACTAGTGCCGAGCAGTACTTC. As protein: CASRRTSAEQYF.